These 29 T cell receptor beta chains came from one sample sequenced in a study of blood T cell repertoires in COVID-19. Libraries were prepared by immunoSEQ multiplex PCR; TCRdb keeps only in-frame clonotypes and omits some of them. The data contain 60,000 to 95,000 clones, around 90% of them seen just once; the ten biggest clones take up roughly 5.8%. The sequenced sample consisted of peripheral blood. These receptors all stem from a human donor in a cohort sampled during active COVID-19.

The V and J genes are TRBV30 and TRBJ1-1; D unclear. The germline V and J ends were trimmed by 2 bases and 6 bases, with 10 bases remaining between them. This CDR3 comprises 12 residues. From germline, CDR1 is GTSNPN and CDR2 SVGIG (reference sequence). The CDR3: CAWSPVRPEAFF. The CDR3 DNA reads as TGTGCCTGGAGTCCTGTCAGGCCTGAAGCTTTCTTT.

V is TRBV10-3 and J is TRBJ1-3; D unresolved. Trimming took 11 bases from V and 3 from J, leaving 14 bases between them. The germline V gene has CDR1 ENHRY and CDR2 SYGVKD. The CDR3 covers 13 residues. The CDR3 loop is CAVGIRGGNTIYF. The CDR3 DNA sequence: TGTGCCGTCGGGATCCGGGGTGGAAACACCATATATTTT.

V usage is TRBV10-3 and J usage is TRBJ2-1; TRBD2 might be the D (7 bases). V dropped 6 bases and J dropped 12 bases, with 21 bases sitting between them. CDR3 length equals 14 residues. Germline V gene lookup returns CDR1 ENHRY and CDR2 SYGVKD. CDR3 protein: CAISPREDRSWQFF. The CDR3 DNA is TGTGCCATCAGCCCCCGGGAGGACAGATCATGGCAGTTCTTC.

This chain uses TRBV7-2 with TRBJ1-5, with 11 bases fitting TRBD1. This CDR3 contains 16 residues. CDR1 SGHTA and CDR2 FQGNSA come from the germline V gene. V lost 5 bases, J lost 6 bases, and 9 bases stayed unmatched. DNA for the CDR3: TGTGCCAGCAGCCAAGATTCCGGGACAGGGGGTCAGCCCCAGCATTTT. Translating it yields CASSQDSGTGGQPQHF.

This clone was seen once. The chain links TRBV7-4 to TRBJ2-2, with 7 bases aligning to TRBD1. The CDR3 runs to 14 residues. The junction had 5 bases not matched to a gene; V was cut back by 5 bases and J by 5 bases. Germline V CDR1 and CDR2: SGHVT, SQSDAQ. CDR3 region: CASSHRGRTGELFF. The CDR3 region has the DNA TGTGCCAGCAGCCACAGGGGCAGGACCGGGGAGCTGTTTTTT. Full variable domain (rest looked up from reference TRBV7-4 and TRBJ2-2): GAGVSQSPRYKVAKRGRDVALRCDSISGHVTLYWYRQTLGQGSEVLTYSQSDAQRDKSGRPSGRFSAERPERSVSTLKIQRTEQGDSAVYLCASSHRGRTGELFFGEGSRLTVL.

The genes are TRBV6-6 and TRBJ1-1; D unresolved. The CDR3 has 15 amino acids. V shed 0 bases and J shed 4 bases, with 12 bases lying between them. The germline CDR1 and CDR2 sequences are MNHNY and SVGAGI (reference sequence). CDR3 coding DNA: TGTGCCAGCAGTTACTCGGAGGGTCGGGGCACTGAAGCTTTCTTT. This gives the protein CASSYSEGRGTEAFF.

J is TRBJ2-7 and V is TRBV3-1 (or the pseudogene TRBV3-2); 9 bases align to TRBD2. The J segment lost 6 bases and the V segment lost 1 base, leaving 7 bases of the junction unmatched. Germline V gives CDR1 LGHDT, CDR2 YNNKEL (reference sequence). The CDR3 length is 15 residues. CDR3 coding DNA: TGTGCCAGCAGCCAAGGGGTAGCGGGGGATGGCGAGCAGTACTTC. This codes for CASSQGVAGDGEQYF.

This clone was seen more than once but under ten times. The J gene is TRBJ1-2, the V gene TRBV2; 7 nucleotides agree with TRBD1. This CDR3 region has 13 residues. Trimming took 7 bases from V and 7 from J; bases not matched to a gene: 9. Looked up from germline, CDR1 is SNHLY and CDR2 is FYNNEI. The DNA of the CDR3 is TGTGCCAGCACCCTCGACAGGGAGAGTGGCTACACCTTC. This codes for CASTLDRESGYTF.

This sequence joins TRBV12-3 or TRBV12-4 and TRBJ2-5; 7 bases line up with TRBD1. Trimming removed 7 bases from V and 5 bases from J; junction bases left unmatched: 7. The CDR3 has 13 amino acids. For the CDR3, the DNA is TGTGCCAGCACAACACAGGGGTTGGAGACCCAGTACTTC. Translating gives CASTTQGLETQYF.

This clone has only one observation. CDR3 loop: CASSLEVLRGGYTF. The DNA of the CDR3 is TGTGCCAGCAGCTTGGAAGTCTTAAGAGGCGGCTACACCTTC. The genes are TRBV5-6 and TRBJ1-2; D is uncertain. With 0 bases removed from V and 8 bases from J, the gap between germline ends came to 14 bases. The length of the CDR3 is 14 residues. CDR1 SGHDT and CDR2 YYEEEE come from the germline V gene.

The J gene is TRBJ1-4, the V gene TRBV6-5; D may be TRBD1 (5 bases). The ends were cut back, 6 bases at V and 6 bases at J, with 11 bases in the middle. Germline loops: CDR1 MNHEY, CDR2 SVGAGI. This CDR3 is built from 13 residues. CDR3 residues: CASRGQGDEKLFF. The CDR3 bases are TGTGCCAGCAGGGGGCAGGGTGATGAAAAACTGTTTTTT.

The rearrangement links TRBV10-3 to TRBJ2-3; tentative D call: TRBD2 (6 bases). This CDR3 comprises 15 residues. CDR1 and CDR2 (germline): ENHRY, SYGVKD. Trimming left V 7 bases short and J 2 bases short, with 16 bases between. The CDR3 loop reads CAIKETRAHTDTQYF. Here the CDR3 DNA reads TGTGCCATCAAGGAGACTAGGGCCCACACAGATACGCAGTATTTT.

The chain combines TRBV3-1 (or the pseudogene TRBV3-2) with TRBJ1-2; no clear D. V lost 2 bases to trimming and J lost 7 bases, with 8 bases between them. The CDR3 contains 12 residues. The V gene's germline CDR1 is LGHDT and CDR2 YNNKEL (reference sequence). DNA of the CDR3: TGTGCCAGCAGCCAAAGAGGGCTTGGCTACACCTTC. Its protein is CASSQRGLGYTF.

The V gene is TRBV3-1 (or the pseudogene TRBV3-2), the J gene TRBJ2-5; possible D gene TRBD2, 5 bases. This CDR3 has 14 residues. The V gene lost 0 bases and the J gene lost 8 bases, with 13 bases spanning the gap. CDR1 is LGHDT, CDR2 YNNKEL, per germline (reference sequence). The CDR3 DNA reads TGTGCCAGCAGCCAAGATCTGGTCGGGAACACCCAGTACTTC. Translated, it gives CASSQDLVGNTQYF.

The V call is TRBV6-5, the J call TRBJ1-2, with D perhaps matching TRBD1 (5 bases). Germline CDR1 MNHEY, CDR2 SVGAGI. The CDR3 spans 15 residues. V was shortened by 5 bases and J by 0 bases, with 13 bases between the two germline ends. This CDR3 reads CASSPNRITNYGYTF. CDR3 DNA: TGTGCCAGCAGTCCAAACAGGATAACTAACTATGGCTACACCTTC.

The CDR3 sequence is CASSNPLTGFDSPLHF. CDR3 bases: TGTGCCAGCAGCAACCCCTTGACAGGGTTCGATTCACCCCTCCACTTT. The gene calls are TRBV7-9 and TRBJ1-6, with 7 bases lining up with TRBD1. The ends lost 5 bases at V and 8 bases at J; junction bases unmatched: 12. CDR3 length equals 16 residues. Germline CDR1 is SEHNR and CDR2 is FQNEAQ (reference sequence).

This clone came up a few times. The chain couples TRBV19 to TRBJ1-5, with no clear D. This CDR3 contains 14 residues. Germline V gives CDR1 LNHDA, CDR2 SQIVND (reference sequence). V shed 4 bases and J shed 0 bases, with 7 bases lying between them. This chain's CDR3 is CASSTPYSNQPQHF. CDR3 nucleotides: TGTGCCAGTAGTACCCCTTATAGCAATCAGCCCCAGCATTTT.

This chain joins TRBV2 and TRBJ1-5, with a tentative D call TRBD1 (5 bases). Germline V gives CDR1 SNHLY, CDR2 FYNNEI. V shed 7 bases and J shed 3 bases, with 13 bases lying between them. The CDR3 spans 14 residues. CDR3 amino acids: CASTTGLDNQPQHF. CDR3 DNA: TGTGCCAGCACCACGGGACTGGACAATCAGCCCCAGCATTTT.

This chain joins TRBV5-4 and TRBJ2-2; possible D gene TRBD1, 5 bases. V was cut by 5 bases and J by 6 bases, with 5 bases left in between. This CDR3 is built from 11 residues. From germline, CDR1 is SGHNT and CDR2 YYREEE (reference sequence). The CDR3 loop is CASRGAGELFF. The CDR3 region has the DNA TGTGCCAGCAGAGGGGCCGGGGAGCTGTTTTTT.

The CDR3 DNA reads as TGTGCCAACACAGACAGGGGGGATCAGCCCCAGCATTTT. Translating it yields CANTDRGDQPQHF. The chain combines TRBV19 with TRBJ1-5; 9 positions match TRBD1. After removal of 10 bases from V and 5 bases from J, the junction contained 6 bases not matched to a gene. The CDR3 sequence is 13 residues long. The germline V gene encodes CDR1 LNHDA and CDR2 SQIVND (reference sequence).

V and J are TRBV3-1 (or the pseudogene TRBV3-2) and TRBJ1-6, with 8 bases matching TRBD1. The length of the CDR3 is 17 residues. V lost 5 bases and J lost 3; bases outside the gene matches: 9. Per the germline V gene, CDR1 is LGHDT and CDR2 is YNNKEL (reference sequence). The CDR3 bases are TGTGCCAGCAGCGAAAGGACGACAGGGGACTATAATTCACCCCTCCACTTT. Residues: CASSERTTGDYNSPLHF.

As DNA, the CDR3 is TGTGCCACTCGGACAGGGAGGTATCATGGCTACACCTTC. Its translation: CATRTGRYHGYTF. The chain links TRBV2 to TRBJ1-2; the match to TRBD1 covers 8 bases. Germline V gene sequence: CDR1 SNHLY, CDR2 FYNNEI. CDR3 length: 13 amino acids. Losses at the gene ends were 10 bases for V and 6 bases for J; bases not matched to a gene: 10.

The rearrangement uses TRBV29-1 and TRBJ2-3; 9 bases are a match to TRBD1. V lost 7 bases and J lost 4; bases outside the gene matches: 12. This CDR3 region has 15 residues. Germline CDR1 and CDR2: SQVTM and ANQGSEA. The CDR3 nucleotides read TGCAGCGCCCCTAAGACAGGGGGTTATTCAGATACGCAGTATTTT. The encoded protein is CSAPKTGGYSDTQYF.

V gene TRBV19 combines with J gene TRBJ1-4; 10 bases align to TRBD1. Trimming took 6 bases from V and 0 from J; bases not matched to a gene: 7. From germline, CDR1 is LNHDA and CDR2 SQIVND (reference sequence). This CDR3 is built from 17 residues. Here the CDR3 reads CASSKRQGAATNEKLFF. CDR3 bases: TGTGCCAGTAGCAAAAGACAGGGGGCTGCAACTAATGAAAAACTGTTTTTT.

This chain links TRBV4-2 with TRBJ2-7; 11 nucleotides match TRBD2. The CDR3 covers 17 residues. The germline CDR1 and CDR2 sequences are LGHNA and YNFKEQ. The junction had 6 bases not matched to a gene; V was cut back by 0 bases and J by 2 bases. The CDR3, as DNA: TGTGCCAGCAGCCAAGATCGGCTAGCGGGGGGCACCTACGAGCAGTACTTC. It translates to CASSQDRLAGGTYEQYF.

The CDR3 region has the DNA TGTGCCAGCAGCCGCGGCGGGGATTCCTACGAGCAGTACTTC. Its translation: CASSRGGDSYEQYF. The V call is TRBV7-9, the J call TRBJ2-7; tentatively, D is TRBD2 (6 bases). This CDR3 has 14 residues. V gave up 5 bases and J gave up 1 base, with 12 bases separating them. The V gene's germline CDR1 is SEHNR and CDR2 FQNEAQ (reference sequence).

The gene calls are TRBV11-2 and TRBJ2-5, with 11 bases identical to TRBD2. The CDR3 runs to 15 residues. In germline, CDR1 is SGHAT, CDR2 FQNNGV. Trimming at V came to 3 bases and at J to 5 bases, leaving 5 bases not matched to a gene. CDR3 sequence: CASSLELAGVETQYF. CDR3 DNA sequence: TGTGCCAGCAGCTTGGAACTAGCGGGGGTGGAGACCCAGTACTTC.

This chain uses TRBV14 with TRBJ2-7; perhaps TRBD1 as D (5 bases). Trimming pared 2 bases from V and 13 bases from J, leaving 15 bases between. The germline CDR1 and CDR2 sequences are SGHDN and FVKESK. The CDR3 runs to 12 residues. The CDR3 sequence: CASSQSETESYF. CDR3 bases: TGTGCCAGCAGCCAATCTGAGACAGAGTCTTACTTC. Together with reference TRBV14 and TRBJ2-7, the CDR3 gives the full variable domain: EAGVTQFPSHSVIEKGQTVTLRCDPISGHDNLYWYRRVMGKEIKFLLHFVKESKQDESGMPNNRFLAERTGGTYSTLKVQPAELEDSGVYFCASSQSETESYFGPGTRLTVT.

The gene calls are TRBV16 and TRBJ2-7; TRBD2 is a possible D gene (5 bases). The CDR3 totals 13 residues. CDR1 and CDR2 (germline): KGHSY, FQNENV. Between the trimmed V and J ends, which lost 3 bases and 6 bases, there was a span of 12 bases. The CDR3 here is CASSQSDGGEQYF. CDR3 nucleotide sequence: TGTGCCAGCAGCCAGTCTGACGGAGGCGAGCAGTACTTC.